This T cell receptor (beta chain) was observed in a study of blood T cell repertoires in COVID-19. Overall study: Samples taken during acute and convalescent COVID-19 were collected in the United States, Italy and Spain. Nucleic acid was either cDNA or gDNA, and it came from T cells, B-cell-depleted T cells, or PBMCs.

This clone was counted only a few times. Those who participated ranged in age from about 18 to 89 years and resided in approximately 23 US areas. Self-reported history from a screening survey and questionnaire set each donor's cohort. The germline CDR1 and CDR2 sequences are SNHLY and FYNNEI. The CDR3 loop spans 14 amino acids. Deletions cut 6 bases from V and 3 bases from J, with 15 bases between. The assay was immunoSEQ multiplex PCR, and TCRdb's table has in-frame clones only and misses some. This sample yields a few hundred thousand clones, of which 85% are seen a single time; 18% belongs to the top ten.

The source of this sequence is a man aged 35 to 55 who had recovered from COVID-19. The specimen was PBMCs or T cells enriched from blood (not recorded which). V is TRBV2 and J is TRBJ2-7; D gene unclear. CDR3: CASRTQISGYEQYF. CDR3 sequence (DNA): TGTGCCAGCAGGACACAGATCTCAGGCTACGAGCAGTACTTC.